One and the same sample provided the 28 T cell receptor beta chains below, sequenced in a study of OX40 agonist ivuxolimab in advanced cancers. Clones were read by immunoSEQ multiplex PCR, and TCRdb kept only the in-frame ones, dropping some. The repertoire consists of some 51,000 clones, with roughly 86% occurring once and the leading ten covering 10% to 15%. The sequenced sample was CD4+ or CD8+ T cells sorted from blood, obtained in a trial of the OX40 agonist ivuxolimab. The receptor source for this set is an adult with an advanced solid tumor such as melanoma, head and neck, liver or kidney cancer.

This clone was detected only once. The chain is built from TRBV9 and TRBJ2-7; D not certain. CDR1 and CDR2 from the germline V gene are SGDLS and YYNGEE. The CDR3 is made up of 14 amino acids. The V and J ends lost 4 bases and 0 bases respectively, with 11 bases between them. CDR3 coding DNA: TGTGCCAGCAGCTTGGACGCTCTCTCCTACGAGCAGTACTTC. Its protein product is CASSLDALSYEQYF.

The CDR3: CASSVNVPATEAFF. The CDR3 DNA reads as TGTGCCAGTAGTGTGAACGTCCCTGCCACTGAAGCTTTCTTT. This chain connects TRBV19 to TRBJ1-1; D is unresolved. The germline gives CDR1 LNHDA, CDR2 SQIVND (reference sequence). The CDR3 extends over 14 amino acids. V was trimmed by 5 bases and J by 4 bases, leaving 14 bases between them.

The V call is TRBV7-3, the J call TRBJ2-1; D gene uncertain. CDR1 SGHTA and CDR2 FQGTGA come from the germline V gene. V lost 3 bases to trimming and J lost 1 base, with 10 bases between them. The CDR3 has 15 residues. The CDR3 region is CASSFTANSYNEQFF. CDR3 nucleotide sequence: TGTGCCAGCAGCTTTACAGCTAATTCCTACAATGAGCAGTTCTTC.

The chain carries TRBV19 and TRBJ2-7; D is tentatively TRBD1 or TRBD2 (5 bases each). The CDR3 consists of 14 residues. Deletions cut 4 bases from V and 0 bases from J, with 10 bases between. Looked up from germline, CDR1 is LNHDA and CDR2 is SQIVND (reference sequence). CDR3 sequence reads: CASSNRDGSYEQYF. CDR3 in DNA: TGTGCCAGTAGTAACCGGGACGGCTCCTACGAGCAGTACTTC.

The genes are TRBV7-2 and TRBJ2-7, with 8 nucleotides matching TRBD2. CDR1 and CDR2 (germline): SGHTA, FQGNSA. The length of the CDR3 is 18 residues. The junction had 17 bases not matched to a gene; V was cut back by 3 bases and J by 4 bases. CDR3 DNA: TGTGCCAGCAGCTTTGGATTAGCGGGGTACCGGTATACGTACGAGCAGTACTTC. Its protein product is CASSFGLAGYRYTYEQYF.

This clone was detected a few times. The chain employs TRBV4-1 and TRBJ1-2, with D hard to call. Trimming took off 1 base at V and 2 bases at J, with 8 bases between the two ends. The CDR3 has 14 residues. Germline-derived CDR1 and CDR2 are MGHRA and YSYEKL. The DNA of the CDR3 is TGCGCCAGCAGCCAAGTTCCAGAGAACTATGGCTACACCTTC. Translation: CASSQVPENYGYTF.

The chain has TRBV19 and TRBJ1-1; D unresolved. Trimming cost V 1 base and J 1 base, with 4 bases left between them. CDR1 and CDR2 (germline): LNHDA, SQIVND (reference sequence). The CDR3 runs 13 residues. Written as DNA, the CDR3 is TGTGCCAGTAGTATAGTAAAGAACACTGAAGCTTTCTTT. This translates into CASSIVKNTEAFF. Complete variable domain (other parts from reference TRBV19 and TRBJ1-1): DGGITQSPKYLFRKEGQNVTLSCEQNLNHDAMYWYRQDPGQGLRLIYYSQIVNDFQKGDIAEGYSVSREKKESFPLTVTSAQKNPTAFYLCASSIVKNTEAFFGQGTRLTVV.

DNA for the CDR3: TGTGCCAGCAGCTTAGGGTCCACCGGGGAGCTGTTTTTT. Translation: CASSLGSTGELFF. V gene TRBV13 combines with J gene TRBJ2-2; D gene uncertain. V was clipped by 0 bases and J by 4 bases, with 3 bases between them. CDR1 and CDR2 (germline): PRHDT, FYEKMQ (reference sequence). This CDR3 contains 13 residues.

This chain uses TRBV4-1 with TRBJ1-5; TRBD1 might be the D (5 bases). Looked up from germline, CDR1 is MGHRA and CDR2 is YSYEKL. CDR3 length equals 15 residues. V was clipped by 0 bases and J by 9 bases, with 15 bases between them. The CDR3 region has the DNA TGCGCCAGCAGCCAAGATCACGGGGGGATCCGGCCCCAGCATTTT. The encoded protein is CASSQDHGGIRPQHF.

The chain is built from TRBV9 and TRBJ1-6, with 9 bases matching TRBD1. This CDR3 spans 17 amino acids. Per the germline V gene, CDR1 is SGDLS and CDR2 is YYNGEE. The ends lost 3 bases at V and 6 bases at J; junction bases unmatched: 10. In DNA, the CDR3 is TGTGCCAGCAGCGAGGCCCCAGGGACAGGGCCTAATTCACCCCTCCACTTT. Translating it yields CASSEAPGTGPNSPLHF.

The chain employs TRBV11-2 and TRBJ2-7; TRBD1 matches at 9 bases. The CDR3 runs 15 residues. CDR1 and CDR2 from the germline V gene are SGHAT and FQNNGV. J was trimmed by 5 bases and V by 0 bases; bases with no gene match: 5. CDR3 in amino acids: CASSLEGTGWNEQYF. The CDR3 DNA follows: TGTGCCAGCAGCTTAGAAGGGACAGGGTGGAACGAGCAGTACTTC. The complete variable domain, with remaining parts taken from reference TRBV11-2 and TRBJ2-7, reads EAGVAQSPRYKIIEKRQSVAFWCNPISGHATLYWYQQILGQGPKLLIQFQNNGVVDDSQLPKDRFSAERLKGVDSTLKIQPAKLEDSAVYLCASSLEGTGWNEQYFGPGTRLTVT.

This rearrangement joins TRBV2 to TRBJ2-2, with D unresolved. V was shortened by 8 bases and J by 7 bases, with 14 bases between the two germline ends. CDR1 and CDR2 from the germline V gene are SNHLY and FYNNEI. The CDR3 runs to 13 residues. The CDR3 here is CASGPWIGGELFF. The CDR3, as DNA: TGTGCCAGCGGGCCCTGGATCGGCGGGGAGCTGTTTTTT. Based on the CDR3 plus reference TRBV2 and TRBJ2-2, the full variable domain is EPEVTQTPSHQVTQMGQEVILRCVPISNHLYFYWYRQILGQKVEFLVSFYNNEISEKSEIFDDQFSVERPDGSNFTLKIRSTKLEDSAMYFCASGPWIGGELFFGEGSRLTVL.

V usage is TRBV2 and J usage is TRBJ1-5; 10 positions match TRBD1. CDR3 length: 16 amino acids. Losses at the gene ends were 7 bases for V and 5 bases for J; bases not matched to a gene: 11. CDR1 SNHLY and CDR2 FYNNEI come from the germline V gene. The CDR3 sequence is CASKGDRGPQDQPQHF. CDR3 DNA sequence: TGTGCCAGCAAAGGGGACAGGGGACCCCAGGATCAGCCCCAGCATTTT.

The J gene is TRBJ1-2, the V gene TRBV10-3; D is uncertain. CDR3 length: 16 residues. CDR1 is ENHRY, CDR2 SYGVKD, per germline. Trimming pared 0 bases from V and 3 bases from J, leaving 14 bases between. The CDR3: CAISESGSKGYYGYTF. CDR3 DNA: TGTGCCATCAGTGAGTCGGGATCCAAGGGATACTATGGCTACACCTTC.

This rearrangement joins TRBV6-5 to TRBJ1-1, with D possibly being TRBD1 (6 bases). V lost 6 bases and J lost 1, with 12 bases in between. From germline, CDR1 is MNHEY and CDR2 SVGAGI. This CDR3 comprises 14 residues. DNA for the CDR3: TGTGCCAGCAGGGGGGACACCGCGAACACTGAAGCTTTCTTT. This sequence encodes CASRGDTANTEAFF.

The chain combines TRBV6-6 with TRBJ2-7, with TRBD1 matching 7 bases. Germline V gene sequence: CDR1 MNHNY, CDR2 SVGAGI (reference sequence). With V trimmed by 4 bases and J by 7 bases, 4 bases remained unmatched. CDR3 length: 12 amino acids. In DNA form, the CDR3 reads TGTGCCAGCAGTTTGACAGGGTTTGAGCAGTACTTC. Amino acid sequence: CASSLTGFEQYF.

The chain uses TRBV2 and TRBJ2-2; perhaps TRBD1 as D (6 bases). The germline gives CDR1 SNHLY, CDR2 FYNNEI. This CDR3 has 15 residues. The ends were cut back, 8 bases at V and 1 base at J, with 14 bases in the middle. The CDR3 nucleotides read TGTGCCAGCTGCTGGACAGCGATGAACACCGGGGAGCTGTTTTTT. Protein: CASCWTAMNTGELFF.

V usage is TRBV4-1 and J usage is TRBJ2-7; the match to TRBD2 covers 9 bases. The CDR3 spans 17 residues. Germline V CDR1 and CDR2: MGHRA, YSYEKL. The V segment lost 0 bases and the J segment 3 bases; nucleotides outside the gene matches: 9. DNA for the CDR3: TGCGCCAGCAGCCAAGACCCCTCTAGCGGGGTGCTCTACGAGCAGTACTTC. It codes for CASSQDPSSGVLYEQYF.

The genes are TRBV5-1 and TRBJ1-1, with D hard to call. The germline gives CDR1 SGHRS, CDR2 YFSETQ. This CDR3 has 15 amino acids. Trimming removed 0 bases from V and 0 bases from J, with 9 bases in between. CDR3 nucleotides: TGCGCCAGCAGCTTGGGGCCAGTCATGAACACTGAAGCTTTCTTT. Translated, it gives CASSLGPVMNTEAFF.

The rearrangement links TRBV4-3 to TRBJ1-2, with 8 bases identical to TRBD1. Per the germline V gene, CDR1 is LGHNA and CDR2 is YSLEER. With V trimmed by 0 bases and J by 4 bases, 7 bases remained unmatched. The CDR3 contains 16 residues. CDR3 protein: CASSQDRGQGPYGYTF. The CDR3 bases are TGCGCCAGCAGCCAAGATCGAGGACAGGGCCCCTATGGCTACACCTTC.

CDR3 in amino acids: CASSLGFGSSNTEAFF. The CDR3 region has the DNA TGTGCCAGCAGCTTAGGTTTCGGCAGTTCGAACACTGAAGCTTTCTTT. V and J are TRBV7-2 and TRBJ1-1, with D unresolved. Trimming shortened V by 1 base and J by 1 base, and 13 bases separated the two germline ends. The CDR3 consists of 16 residues. Germline V gene lookup returns CDR1 SGHTA and CDR2 FQGNSA.

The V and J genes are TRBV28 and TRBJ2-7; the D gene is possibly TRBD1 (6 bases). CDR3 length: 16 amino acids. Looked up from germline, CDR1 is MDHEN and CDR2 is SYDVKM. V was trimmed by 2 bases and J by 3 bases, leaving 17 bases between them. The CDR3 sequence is CASSLMPTGTLYEQYF. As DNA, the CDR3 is TGTGCCAGCAGTTTAATGCCTACCGGGACACTCTACGAGCAGTACTTC. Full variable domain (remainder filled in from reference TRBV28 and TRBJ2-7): DVKVTQSSRYLVKRTGEKVFLECVQDMDHENMFWYRQDPGLGLRLIYFSYDVKMKEKGDIPEGYSVSREKKERFSLILESASTNQTSMYLCASSLMPTGTLYEQYFGPGTRLTVT.

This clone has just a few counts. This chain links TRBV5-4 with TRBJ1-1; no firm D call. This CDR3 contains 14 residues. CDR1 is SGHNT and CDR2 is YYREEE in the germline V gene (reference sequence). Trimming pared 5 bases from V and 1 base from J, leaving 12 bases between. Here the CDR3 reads CASSSLGGNTEAFF. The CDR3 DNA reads TGTGCCAGCAGTTCCTTGGGAGGGAACACTGAAGCTTTCTTT.

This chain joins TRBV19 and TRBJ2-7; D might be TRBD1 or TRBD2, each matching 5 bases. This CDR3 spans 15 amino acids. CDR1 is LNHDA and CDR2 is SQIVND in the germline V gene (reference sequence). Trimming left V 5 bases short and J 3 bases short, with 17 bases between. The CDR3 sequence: CASSLSGDRVYEQYF. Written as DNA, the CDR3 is TGTGCCAGTAGTTTGTCCGGGGACCGAGTCTACGAGCAGTACTTC.

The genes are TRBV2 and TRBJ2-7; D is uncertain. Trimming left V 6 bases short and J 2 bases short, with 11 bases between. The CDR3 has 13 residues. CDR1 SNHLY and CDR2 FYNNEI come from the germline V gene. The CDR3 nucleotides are TGTGCCAGCAGCCTAAAGTGGGCCTACGAGCAGTACTTC. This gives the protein CASSLKWAYEQYF.

In DNA, the CDR3 is TGTGCCAGCAGTTTACTAGCGGGGGCAGGGGGAGATACGCAGTATTTT. Its protein product is CASSLLAGAGGDTQYF. The chain joins TRBV27 to TRBJ2-3; 10 bases align to TRBD2. This CDR3 region has 16 residues. V was pared by 2 bases and J by 5 bases, with 7 bases of the junction left unmatched. Germline CDR1 is MNHEY and CDR2 is SMNVEV (reference sequence).

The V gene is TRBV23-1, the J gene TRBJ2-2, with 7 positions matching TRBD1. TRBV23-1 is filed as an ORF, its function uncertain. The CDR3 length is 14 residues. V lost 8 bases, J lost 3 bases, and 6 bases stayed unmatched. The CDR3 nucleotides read TGCGCCAGCCAAAGGGGGCTTTACACCGGGGAGCTGTTTTTT. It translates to CASQRGLYTGELFF.

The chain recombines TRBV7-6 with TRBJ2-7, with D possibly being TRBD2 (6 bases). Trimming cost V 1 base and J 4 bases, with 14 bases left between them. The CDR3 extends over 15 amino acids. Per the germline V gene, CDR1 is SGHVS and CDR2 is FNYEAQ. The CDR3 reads CASSLEASGGYEQYF. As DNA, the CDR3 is TGTGCCAGCAGCTTAGAGGCTAGTGGGGGGTACGAGCAGTACTTC.